The 30 T cell receptor beta chains below were found in one sample sequenced in a study of T cells in Graves' hyperthyroidism and ophthalmopathy. What was amplified from RNA transcripts were TCR beta CDR3 regions. TCR CDR3 underwent first-round RT-PCR with the HTBI primer set. TCRdb reanalysed the multiplex PCR reads using MiXCR and keeps one entry per CDR3 protein. The data show 560,000 or so distinct CDR3 sequences, about 45% seen once. What was sequenced was peripheral blood or thyroid tissue (not recorded which). The receptors originated from a young woman with Graves' hyperthyroidism.

A word on this clonotype: Its ends do not fully match the called genes, so a read error is possible. The chain carries TRBV6-1 and TRBJ2-5; perhaps TRBD2 as D (6 bases). The germline CDR1 and CDR2 sequences are MNHNS and SASEGT. CDR3 length equals 13 residues. The CDR3 region is CAGREAGWETQYF. CDR3 coding DNA: TGTGCCGGCAGGGAGGCAGGGTGGGAGACCCAGTACTTC.

V usage is TRBV25-1 and J usage is TRBJ2-7, with 14 bases fitting TRBD2. Germline V gives CDR1 MGHDK, CDR2 SYGVNS. The CDR3 is 18 amino acids. V was pared by 5 bases and J by 3 bases, with 12 bases of the junction left unmatched. The CDR3 DNA reads TGTGCCAGCAGTTTCTCCCCCGGGACTAGCGGGAGTCTCTACGAGCAGTACTTC. Amino acid sequence: CASSFSPGTSGSLYEQYF.

This sequence joins TRBV29-1 and TRBJ1-2, with 11 positions matching TRBD1. CDR1 and CDR2 from the germline V gene are SQVTM and ANQGSEA. The CDR3 sequence is 15 residues long. J lost 2 bases, V lost 5 bases, and 7 bases had no gene match. Here the CDR3 DNA reads TGCAGCGTTCTAAATAGGGACAGGGGGAACTATGGCTACACCTTC. Residues: CSVLNRDRGNYGYTF.

In this sample, this clonotype turned up a few times. The CDR3 bases are TGCAGCCCCGGGGCCCAGAACTATGGCTACACCTTC. It codes for CSPGAQNYGYTF. The genes are TRBV20-1 and TRBJ1-2, with D perhaps TRBD1 (5 bases). Per the germline V gene, CDR1 is DFQATT and CDR2 is SNEGSKA (reference sequence). CDR3 length: 12 amino acids.

A word on this clonotype: A read error is possible here, since a much larger clone lies one base away. The chain employs TRBV25-1 and TRBJ1-1; a weak D match, TRBD1 (6 bases). The CDR3 sequence is 13 residues long. Germline CDR1 reads MGHDK; CDR2 reads SYGVNS. The DNA of the CDR3 is TGTGCCAGCAGCGAAAGGGGGGGCACTGAAGCTTCCTTT. Translated: CASSERGGTEASF.

As for this clonotype: Just one base apart from a much larger clone, this may be a read error. This chain connects TRBV29-1 to TRBJ2-7; 7 nucleotides align to TRBD2. CDR3 length equals 12 residues. The trim removed 4 bases at V and 6 bases at J, leaving 6 bases unmatched. CDR1 is SQVTM, CDR2 ANQGSEA, per germline. CDR3 residues: CSVGTSSTEQYF. The CDR3 nucleotides read TGCAGCGTTGGGACTAGTTCGACCGAGCAGTACTTC.

The sample holds many counts of this clonotype. At one of its ends the junction is not consistent with the germline gene, which may arise from a read error. The chain links TRBV20-1 to TRBJ1-2, with D possibly TRBD1 on 5 matching bases. Germline V gene lookup returns CDR1 DFQATT and CDR2 SNEGSKA (reference sequence). The CDR3 extends over 8 amino acids. In DNA, the CDR3 is TGCAGAGCGCAGGGCCGAGCCTTC. This translates into CRAQGRAF.

In its sample, this clonotype was seen a few times. The V gene is TRBV9, the J gene TRBJ1-2; D is uncertain. The V gene's germline CDR1 is SGDLS and CDR2 YYNGEE. Trimming removed 4 bases at V and 3 bases at J, with 13 bases between. The CDR3 length is 14 residues. The CDR3 DNA sequence: TGTGCCAGCAGCTTAGGCCCCACGGACTATGGCTACACCTTC. This sequence encodes CASSLGPTDYGYTF.

The gene calls are TRBV10-3 and TRBJ2-5; possible D gene TRBD1, 5 bases. The CDR3 has 12 residues. Per the germline V gene, CDR1 is ENHRY and CDR2 is SYGVKD. Trimming pared 3 bases from V and 9 bases from J, leaving 11 bases between. The CDR3 nucleotides are TGTGCCATCAGTGAAGGGGATCAGCCCCAGTACTTC. It yields the protein CAISEGDQPQYF.

This chain links TRBV29-1 with TRBJ2-7; 9 bases are shared with TRBD2. The CDR3 runs to 16 residues. The germline V gene has CDR1 SQVTM and CDR2 ANQGSEA. V lost 1 base, J lost 3 bases, and 10 bases stayed unmatched. CDR3 nucleotides: TGCAGCGTTGAAGGGTTAGCGGGAGAACTCCGCTACGAGCAGTACTTC. Translating it yields CSVEGLAGELRYEQYF.

The rearrangement uses TRBV29-1 and TRBJ2-7, with a possible D match to TRBD2 (6 bases). The CDR3 spans 13 residues. V lost 0 bases, J lost 3 bases, and 9 bases lay in between. Germline lookup yields CDR1 SQVTM and CDR2 ANQGSEA. CDR3 region: CSVEDQGGYEQYF. The CDR3 DNA is TGCAGCGTTGAAGATCAGGGAGGCTACGAGCAGTACTTC.

In its sample, this clonotype was seen many times. This chain connects TRBV6-5 to TRBJ2-7; D remains unclear. V was pared by 2 bases and J by 2 bases, with 10 bases between. Germline values: CDR1 MNHEY, CDR2 SVGAGI. There are 14 residues in the CDR3. The CDR3 DNA is TGTGCCAGCAGTTACACAGCTAGTACCTACGAGCAGTACTTC. Translation gives CASSYTASTYEQYF.

Remarks on this clonotype: Relative to the germline gene, one junction end is altered; a read error may explain this. The chain joins TRBV7-3 to TRBJ1-4; D is unclear. The length of the CDR3 is 15 residues. Germline V gene data show CDR1 as SGHTA and CDR2 as FQGTGA. The CDR3: CASSQIRPLNEKLFF. DNA of the CDR3: TGCGCCAGCAGCCAAATACGGCCGCTTAATGAAAAACTGTTTTTT.

In its sample, this clonotype was seen once. The rearrangement uses TRBV25-1 and TRBJ1-2, with 7 bases fitting TRBD1. Germline V gene sequence: CDR1 MGHDK, CDR2 SYGVNS. J gave up 4 bases and V 6 bases, and 17 bases lay outside the gene matches. CDR3 length: 17 amino acids. The CDR3 DNA sequence: TGTGCCAGCAGCTCCGGGACAGAGCTTGGGGGCACCTATGGCTACACCTTC. It translates to CASSSGTELGGTYGYTF.

This rearrangement joins TRBV15 to TRBJ2-3; 11 positions match TRBD1. V dropped 1 base and J dropped 4; count of bases not matched to a gene: 4. This CDR3 has 16 residues. The V gene's germline CDR1 is LNHNV and CDR2 YYDKDF (reference sequence). CDR3 region: CATSRVPGQGADTQYF. CDR3 sequence (DNA): TGTGCCACCAGCAGAGTCCCGGGACAGGGGGCAGATACGCAGTATTTT.

The chain is built from TRBV7-1 and TRBJ2-2; D could derive from TRBD1 or TRBD2 (6 bases each). TRBV7-1 is identified as an open reading frame with a role that is uncertain. Trimming left V 6 bases short and J 3 bases short, with 20 bases between. The CDR3 sequence is 17 residues long. This chain's CDR3 is CASRSRGGLQDTGELFF. The CDR3 nucleotides read TGTGCCAGCAGGTCCAGGGGAGGCCTTCAGGACACCGGGGAGCTGTTTTTT.

This clonotype was observed at least ten times. The chain is built from TRBV6-6 and TRBJ2-7, with D unresolved. Trimming pared 5 bases from V and 3 bases from J, leaving 14 bases between. This CDR3 region has 14 residues. The germline gives CDR1 MNHNY, CDR2 SVGAGI (reference sequence). The CDR3 protein is CASSHGLLGYEQYF. In DNA, the CDR3 is TGTGCCAGCAGTCACGGATTACTTGGCTACGAGCAGTACTTC.

Concerning this clonotype: Given a much more abundant clone one base away, this may be a read error. The genes are TRBV10-3 and TRBJ1-3; no definite D call. The CDR3 runs to 13 residues. Trimming took off 8 bases at V and 0 bases at J, with 8 bases between the two ends. Germline CDR1 reads ENHRY; CDR2 reads SYGVKD. The DNA for the CDR3 is TGTGCCATCTTTCTAGACTCTGGAAACACCATATATTTT. It is translated as CAIFLDSGNTIYF.

This clonotype was detected a few times. The chain is built from TRBV9 and TRBJ2-5; 10 bases are shared with TRBD2. J gave up 1 base and V 4 bases, and 10 bases lay outside the gene matches. Germline values: CDR1 SGDLS, CDR2 YYNGEE. The CDR3 length is 17 residues. CDR3 protein: CASSLSAGGPVQETQYF. The CDR3 DNA reads as TGTGCCAGCAGCTTATCAGCGGGAGGGCCTGTCCAAGAGACCCAGTACTTC. Drawing the rest from reference TRBV9 and TRBJ2-5, the complete variable domain is DSGVTQTPKHLITATGQRVTLRCSPRSGDLSVYWYQQSLDQGLQFLIQYYNGEERAKGNILERFSAQQFPDLHSELNLSSLELGDSALYFCASSLSAGGPVQETQYFGPGTRLLVL.

The chain links TRBV10-3 to TRBJ2-1, with 8 bases matching TRBD2. Germline-derived CDR1 and CDR2 are ENHRY and SYGVKD. The CDR3 has 15 amino acids. V lost 5 bases to trimming and J lost 2 bases; unmatched junction nucleotides: 5. The CDR3 sequence: CAISSAGVAYNEQFF. DNA of the CDR3: TGTGCCATCAGTTCAGCGGGAGTCGCCTACAATGAGCAGTTCTTC.

The chain is built from TRBV15 and TRBJ2-7, with TRBD1 identical over 8 bases. From germline, CDR1 is LNHNV and CDR2 YYDKDF (reference sequence). The CDR3 length is 19 residues. The J segment lost 7 bases and the V segment lost 4 bases, leaving 24 bases of the junction unmatched. CDR3 DNA: TGTGCCACCAGCACCTCTACCTTGGGAAGGGGACAGGACGACAATGAGCAGTACTTC. Encoded protein: CATSTSTLGRGQDDNEQYF.

This clonotype has more than one count but fewer than ten. The gene calls are TRBV5-1 and TRBJ2-7; D is unresolved. Germline CDR1 and CDR2: SGHRS and YFSETQ. This CDR3 has 9 amino acids. Trimming stripped 9 bases from V and 3 bases from J, with 4 bases between. In DNA form, the CDR3 reads TGCGCCAACAACTACGAGCAGTACTTC. As protein: CANNYEQYF.

The V gene is TRBV5-6, the J gene TRBJ1-4; D is undetermined. There are 16 residues in the CDR3. Germline V CDR1 and CDR2: SGHDT, YYEEEE. V was cut by 2 bases and J by 2 bases, with 13 bases left in between. CDR3 DNA sequence: TGTGCCAGCAGCTTTGGCCTAGGTGTTACTAATGAAAAACTGTTTTTT. Translation gives CASSFGLGVTNEKLFF. The full variable domain, with the rest looked up from reference TRBV5-6 and TRBJ1-4, is DAGVTQSPTHLIKTRGQQVTLRCSPKSGHDTVSWYQQALGQGPQFIFQYYEEEERQRGNFPDRFSGHQFPNYSSELNVNALLLGDSALYLCASSFGLGVTNEKLFFGSGTQLSVL.

As concerns this clonotype: A junction end diverges from the germline sequence, so it may reflect a read error. The J gene is TRBJ2-7, the V gene TRBV7-8; 8 positions agree with TRBD1. This CDR3 is built from 15 residues. Germline V CDR1 and CDR2: SGHVS, FQNEAQ. The DNA of the CDR3 is TGCGCCAGCAGCCAAGGACAGGGCCTTTTCTACGAGCAGTACTTC. It yields the protein CASSQGQGLFYEQYF.

The V call is TRBV27, the J call TRBJ1-4; 7 positions match TRBD1. In germline, CDR1 is MNHEY, CDR2 SMNVEV (reference sequence). Trimming removed 4 bases from V and 5 bases from J; junction bases left unmatched: 10. This CDR3 spans 16 amino acids. The CDR3 is CASSWMTGRVNEKLFF. CDR3 nucleotides: TGTGCCAGCAGTTGGATGACAGGGAGGGTGAATGAAAAACTGTTTTTT.

J is TRBJ2-7 and V is TRBV7-9; tentatively, D is TRBD1 or TRBD2 (5 bases each). CDR1 and CDR2 from the germline V gene are SEHNR and FQNEAQ (reference sequence). The CDR3 length is 16 residues. Trimming took off 1 base at V and 2 bases at J, with 15 bases between the two ends. The CDR3 loop reads CASSLVGAGGAYEQYF. The CDR3 DNA is TGTGCCAGCAGCTTAGTAGGGGCAGGAGGAGCCTACGAGCAGTACTTC.

A word on this clonotype: Germline is not matched at one junction end, which may reflect a read error. The rearrangement joins TRBV19 to TRBJ2-7, with 7 bases that match TRBD1. The CDR3 runs 15 residues. Per germline, CDR1 LNHDA and CDR2 SQIVND (reference sequence). CDR3 protein: CASSTSGTASYEQHF. CDR3 DNA sequence: TGTGCCAGTAGTACCTCCGGGACAGCTTCCTACGAGCAGCACTTC.

This clonotype was seen only once. A much larger clone differs by one base, so this may be a read error. This is likely a read error, given that the CDR3 carries no conserved phenylalanine or tryptophan at its end. The J gene is TRBJ1-1, the V gene TRBV11-1; TRBD1 is a possible D gene (6 bases). This CDR3 has 14 amino acids. Trimming stripped 4 bases from V and 3 bases from J, with 12 bases between. Germline V gene lookup returns CDR1 SGHAT and CDR2 FQDESV (reference sequence). The CDR3: CASSYRDKDTEAFY. CDR3 nucleotides: TGTGCCAGCAGCTATCGGGACAAGGACACTGAAGCTTTCTAT.

V and J are TRBV10-3 and TRBJ2-3; TRBD2 matches at 8 bases. Germline trimming cut 10 bases from V and 4 bases from J; bases unmatched to any gene: 10. Germline V gene data show CDR1 as ENHRY and CDR2 as SYGVKD. The CDR3 is 14 residues long. The CDR3, as DNA: TGTGCCACGGGGAGCGGGAGTCTGTCAGATACGCAGTATTTT. Translating gives CATGSGSLSDTQYF.

This clonotype occurred many times. The V and J genes are TRBV7-9 and TRBJ1-2; no firm D call. The CDR3 loop spans 16 amino acids. Trimming stripped 6 bases from V and 6 bases from J, with 23 bases between. Germline CDR1 is SEHNR and CDR2 is FQNEAQ (reference sequence). CDR3 region: CASRLRIGRSRDGYTF. CDR3 nucleotide sequence: TGTGCCAGCAGACTCCGTATCGGACGGTCCCGTGATGGCTACACCTTC.